The 25 T cell receptor beta chains below were found in one sample sequenced in a study of shared clonotypes between healthy human individuals. TCRdb's table, derived via immunoSEQ multiplex PCR, lists solely in-frame clones and lacks some. This sample has about 1 million clones, with around 74% found just once. Sequencing was performed on memory CD4+ T cells sorted from blood. As for subset: CD45RA-negative fraction. The source is a man between 18 and 29 years old in good health.

This clone has just one count. The DNA for the CDR3 is TGTGCCAGCAAGAGGGGGAGACAGGGACCGACCCAGTACTTC. Encoded protein: CASKRGRQGPTQYF. The chain employs TRBV6-1 and TRBJ2-5; 7 nucleotides align to TRBD1. The germline V gene has CDR1 MNHNS and CDR2 SASEGT. V was clipped by 7 bases and J by 7 bases; unmatched bases: 12. This CDR3 has 14 amino acids.

V is TRBV6-5 and J is TRBJ2-3; D possibly corresponds to TRBD1 (6 bases). The V and J ends lost 6 bases and 4 bases respectively, with 14 bases between them. Germline V gives CDR1 MNHEY, CDR2 SVGAGI. CDR3 length: 14 amino acids. The CDR3 DNA reads as TGTGCCAGCAGAACCCACCGGACAGCAGATACGCAGTATTTT. Protein product: CASRTHRTADTQYF.

The chain recombines TRBV2 with TRBJ2-7, with 9 bases lining up with TRBD1. V was clipped by 6 bases and J by 6 bases; unmatched bases: 6. This CDR3 contains 13 residues. Germline values: CDR1 SNHLY, CDR2 FYNNEI. The CDR3 sequence: CASSSRTGAEQYF. Here the CDR3 DNA reads TGTGCCAGCAGCTCGCGGACAGGGGCCGAGCAGTACTTC.

The gene calls are TRBV5-4 and TRBJ1-1; TRBD1 might be the D (6 bases). The CDR3 length is 15 residues. Germline CDR1 and CDR2: SGHNT and YYREEE (reference sequence). The V gene lost 3 bases and the J gene lost 0 bases, with 12 bases spanning the gap. CDR3: CASSSQTGMNTEAFF. In DNA form, the CDR3 reads TGTGCCAGCAGCTCACAGACAGGAATGAACACTGAAGCTTTCTTT.

The chain recombines TRBV5-1 with TRBJ1-2; no clear D gene. Germline CDR1 and CDR2: SGHRS and YFSETQ. V lost 0 bases, J lost 1 base, and 7 bases lay in between. The CDR3 is 14 residues long. This CDR3 is CASSLGDINYGYTF. The DNA for the CDR3 is TGCGCCAGCAGCTTGGGCGACATTAACTATGGCTACACCTTC.

The chain couples TRBV10-1 to TRBJ2-2; perhaps D is TRBD1 or TRBD2 (5 bases each). This CDR3 has 16 amino acids. The V gene lost 3 bases and the J gene lost 5 bases, with 16 bases spanning the gap. Germline CDR1 and CDR2: WNHNN and SYGVQD (reference sequence). The CDR3 region has the DNA TGCGCCAGCAGTGAAAATAAGGGGAGTAGGACCGGGGAGCTGTTTTTT. This encodes CASSENKGSRTGELFF.

The V call is TRBV19, the J call TRBJ1-5, with D tentatively TRBD1 (5 bases). This CDR3 has 14 amino acids. Germline V lookup: CDR1 LNHDA, CDR2 SQIVND (reference sequence). V was clipped by 4 bases and J by 3 bases, with 10 bases between them. DNA of the CDR3: TGTGCCAGTAGTACGACAGAGAACAATCAGCCCCAGCATTTT. It translates to CASSTTENNQPQHF.

The V call is TRBV6-1, the J call TRBJ1-2; D may be TRBD1 (5 bases). This CDR3 region has 12 residues. Germline V gene data show CDR1 as MNHNS and CDR2 as SASEGT. V lost 6 bases and J lost 7, with 12 bases in between. The CDR3 loop is CASRAGGAGYTF. CDR3 nucleotides: TGTGCCAGCAGGGCGGGCGGGGCTGGCTACACCTTC.

The V and J genes are TRBV5-1 and TRBJ1-6; D ambiguous. Trimming took off 0 bases at V and 8 bases at J, with 12 bases between the two ends. Germline V lookup: CDR1 SGHRS, CDR2 YFSETQ. The CDR3 spans 15 residues. The CDR3 here is CASSLAGGLDSPLHF. The CDR3 DNA sequence: TGCGCCAGCAGCTTGGCCGGAGGGCTCGATTCACCCCTCCACTTT.

The chain carries TRBV18 and TRBJ2-1; 7 nucleotides line up with TRBD1. Germline-derived CDR1 and CDR2 are KGHSH and LQKENI. This CDR3 is built from 15 residues. V was pared by 8 bases and J by 6 bases, with 13 bases of the junction left unmatched. CDR3 sequence reads: CASTRTGSSSNEQFF. Written as DNA, the CDR3 is TGTGCCAGCACCAGGACAGGCTCTAGTTCCAATGAGCAGTTCTTC.

This clone was counted between two and nine times. The sample holds other DNA sequences that translate to the same CDR3. The rearrangement joins TRBV29-1 to TRBJ1-1, with 7 positions matching TRBD1. V was clipped by 5 bases and J by 1 base; unmatched bases: 4. This CDR3 contains 13 residues. Germline CDR1 SQVTM, CDR2 ANQGSEA. CDR3 bases: TGCAGCGTTACCGGGACAGCGAACACTGAAGCTTTCTTT. This sequence encodes CSVTGTANTEAFF.

The chain uses TRBV2 and TRBJ1-2; D is undetermined. V was shortened by 8 bases and J by 7 bases, with 20 bases between the two germline ends. CDR1 and CDR2 (germline): SNHLY, FYNNEI. The CDR3 runs 14 residues. CDR3 DNA: TGTGCCAGCGGAGCGTCGCGGTTAGACCCTGGCTACACCTTC. Its protein is CASGASRLDPGYTF.

The chain combines TRBV9 with TRBJ2-3; TRBD2 matches at 11 bases. The V gene end was trimmed by 0 bases and the J gene end by 4 bases; junction bases not matched to a gene: 10. The CDR3 covers 18 residues. In germline, CDR1 is SGDLS, CDR2 YYNGEE. This CDR3 is CASSVGLAGGHLPDTQYF. The CDR3 nucleotides are TGTGCCAGCAGCGTAGGTCTAGCGGGGGGCCACCTCCCAGATACGCAGTATTTT. Variable domain in full (rest from reference TRBV9 and TRBJ2-3): DSGVTQTPKHLITATGQRVTLRCSPRSGDLSVYWYQQSLDQGLQFLIQYYNGEERAKGNILERFSAQQFPDLHSELNLSSLELGDSALYFCASSVGLAGGHLPDTQYFGPGTRLTVL.

The chain uses TRBV7-2 and TRBJ1-4; D perhaps matches TRBD1 (5 bases). Looked up from germline, CDR1 is SGHTA and CDR2 is FQGNSA. The ends were cut back, 6 bases at V and 8 bases at J, with 19 bases in the middle. CDR3 length: 15 amino acids. CDR3 amino acids: CASRERSGLGEKLFF. For the CDR3, the DNA is TGTGCCAGCAGGGAGCGGTCGGGGCTCGGGGAAAAACTGTTTTTT.

V usage is TRBV7-9 and J usage is TRBJ1-2; D unresolved. The germline V gene encodes CDR1 SEHNR and CDR2 FQNEAQ (reference sequence). V was pared by 5 bases and J by 6 bases, with 16 bases between. This CDR3 contains 14 residues. In nucleotides, the CDR3 is TGTGCCAGCAGCCCACTCGGGGTCTCGCATGGCTACACCTTC. Translating it yields CASSPLGVSHGYTF.

The chain carries TRBV5-1 and TRBJ2-1, with 11 bases lining up with TRBD2. Per the germline V gene, CDR1 is SGHRS and CDR2 is YFSETQ. V lost 4 bases to trimming and J lost 8 bases; unmatched junction nucleotides: 8. The CDR3 consists of 15 residues. CDR3 loop: CASSLSGRAVDEQFF. The DNA for the CDR3 is TGCGCCAGCAGCCTTAGCGGGAGGGCCGTAGATGAGCAGTTCTTC. The whole variable domain, filled in from reference TRBV5-1 and TRBJ2-1, reads KAGVTQTPRYLIKTRGQQVTLSCSPISGHRSVSWYQQTPGQGLQFLFEYFSETQRNKGNFPGRFSGRQFSNSRSEMNVSTLELGDSALYLCASSLSGRAVDEQFFGPGTRLTVL.

This clone was observed a handful of times. The genes are TRBV4-3 and TRBJ1-1, with TRBD1 identical over 9 bases. CDR1 is LGHNA and CDR2 is YSLEER in the germline V gene. The CDR3 contains 14 residues. The junction had 5 bases not matched to a gene; V was cut back by 4 bases and J by 5 bases. The CDR3 loop reads CASSPQGARTEAFF. CDR3 nucleotides: TGCGCCAGCAGCCCACAGGGGGCACGGACTGAAGCTTTCTTT.

The CDR3 loop is CASSSGLGLVNEQFF. The CDR3 DNA sequence: TGTGCCAGCAGTTCGGGACTCGGGTTGGTCAATGAGCAGTTCTTC. The chain is built from TRBV6-4 and TRBJ2-1, with a possible D match to TRBD2 (6 bases). The CDR3 runs 15 residues. V was cut by 5 bases and J by 6 bases, with 17 bases left in between. CDR1 MRHNA and CDR2 SNTAGT come from the germline V gene.

This clone was seen just once. The rearrangement uses TRBV4-1 and TRBJ1-2, with a weak D call TRBD1 (6 bases). Germline V gene data show CDR1 as MGHRA and CDR2 as YSYEKL. CDR3 length: 17 residues. Trimming removed 3 bases from V and 4 bases from J, with 21 bases in between. DNA of the CDR3: TGCGCCAGCAGCCAGGACCAAACAGGCGGGGGGGCCTATGGCTACACCTTC. Its protein product is CASSQDQTGGGAYGYTF.

The chain is built from TRBV11-2 and TRBJ2-1; 12 bases align to TRBD2. V lost 5 bases and J lost 4; bases outside the gene matches: 6. The CDR3 loop spans 16 amino acids. CDR1 and CDR2 (germline): SGHAT, FQNNGV. The CDR3 coding sequence is TGTGCCAGCAGCCCGACTAGCGGGAGCCCTTACAATGAGCAGTTCTTC. Amino acid sequence: CASSPTSGSPYNEQFF.

This chain's CDR3 is CASSESRAERGDIQYF. DNA for the CDR3: TGCGCCAGCAGTGAGTCCCGGGCAGAGAGGGGGGACATTCAGTACTTC. The rearrangement uses TRBV10-1 and TRBJ2-4, with D perhaps given as TRBD1 or TRBD2 (6 bases each). V was cut by 0 bases and J by 8 bases, with 17 bases left in between. This CDR3 region has 16 residues. The germline V gene encodes CDR1 WNHNN and CDR2 SYGVQD (reference sequence).

V gene TRBV6-6 combines with J gene TRBJ2-1; 8 nucleotides agree with TRBD2. The J segment lost 2 bases and the V segment lost 6 bases, leaving 9 bases of the junction unmatched. Per the germline V gene, CDR1 is MNHNY and CDR2 is SVGAGI (reference sequence). This CDR3 is 16 amino acids long. The CDR3 DNA sequence: TGTGCCAGCAGGGATTACTGGACTAGCACCTACAATGAGCAGTTCTTC. Translation gives CASRDYWTSTYNEQFF.

This sequence joins TRBV4-1 and TRBJ1-5, with D tentatively TRBD1 (5 bases). Per germline, CDR1 MGHRA and CDR2 YSYEKL. There are 17 residues in the CDR3. Trimming removed 2 bases at V and 1 base at J, with 15 bases between. For the CDR3, the DNA is TGCGCCAGCAGCCAACAGGGAGAGGGGAGAAGCAATCAGCCCCAGCATTTT. This sequence encodes CASSQQGEGRSNQPQHF.

This clone has just a few counts. Other nucleotide sequences in the sample specify the same CDR3. The V call is TRBV5-1, the J call TRBJ2-3; tentatively, D is TRBD2 (5 bases). Per germline, CDR1 SGHRS and CDR2 YFSETQ. The CDR3 runs 15 residues. Trimming shortened V by 0 bases and J by 0 bases, and 8 bases separated the two germline ends. The CDR3 nucleotides are TGCGCCAGCAGCTTGGCACGGACTAGCACAGATACGCAGTATTTT. Residues: CASSLARTSTDTQYF.

The rearrangement uses TRBV5-6 and TRBJ1-1, with 7 bases identical to TRBD1. Trimming took 4 bases from V and 3 from J; bases not matched to a gene: 9. Germline V CDR1 and CDR2: SGHDT, YYEEEE. The length of the CDR3 is 15 residues. The CDR3 bases are TGTGCCAGCAGCGCAAAGACAGGGTCGGACACTGAAGCTTTCTTT. It encodes CASSAKTGSDTEAFF. The full variable domain, its missing parts supplied by reference TRBV5-6 and TRBJ1-1, is DAGVTQSPTHLIKTRGQQVTLRCSPKSGHDTVSWYQQALGQGPQFIFQYYEEEERQRGNFPDRFSGHQFPNYSSELNVNALLLGDSALYLCASSAKTGSDTEAFFGQGTRLTVV.